Each of the 10 T cell receptor beta chains below was sequenced from the same sample in a study of shared clonotypes between healthy human individuals. Cells designated naive CD8 were CD45RO-negative and were positively selected for CCR7, with terminally differentiated effector memory CD45RA+ cells excluded. Clones were read by immunoSEQ multiplex PCR, and TCRdb kept only the in-frame ones, dropping some. The table has about 2.2 million clones, 93% seen once. Source material: naive CD8+ T cells from PBMCs. The receptor source for this set is a man between 18 and 35 years old in good health. Some clones in this sample may be carry-over from other donors' samples.

DNA of the CDR3: TGTGCCACCAGCAACGCAGGGAGAGGTCAGCCCCAGCATTTT. It codes for CATSNAGRGQPQHF. The chain links TRBV15 to TRBJ1-5, with D perhaps TRBD1 (5 bases). CDR3 length: 14 amino acids. With 4 bases removed from V and 6 bases from J, the gap between germline ends came to 13 bases. Germline values: CDR1 LNHNV, CDR2 YYDKDF (reference sequence).

The chain carries TRBV28 and TRBJ1-4; no reliable D call. Germline V CDR1 and CDR2: MDHEN, SYDVKM. The CDR3 runs to 15 residues. With 3 bases removed from V and 2 bases from J, the gap between germline ends came to 10 bases. CDR3 sequence reads: CASSFGRSTNEKLFF. The DNA of the CDR3 is TGTGCCAGCAGTTTTGGGCGGAGTACTAATGAAAAACTGTTTTTT.

This clone was counted between two and nine times. This sample also contains other DNA sequences that code for the same CDR3. The CDR3 protein is CASSLEVNTEAFF. The CDR3 nucleotides read TGTGCCAGCAGTTTAGAAGTGAACACTGAAGCTTTCTTT. The gene calls are TRBV27 and TRBJ1-1; D is unclear. Germline loops: CDR1 MNHEY, CDR2 SMNVEV (reference sequence). V was cut by 2 bases and J by 0 bases, with 4 bases left in between. The CDR3 has 13 amino acids.

V gene TRBV5-6 combines with J gene TRBJ1-1, with 8 bases identical to TRBD1. The germline V gene has CDR1 SGHDT and CDR2 YYEEEE. V dropped 0 bases and J dropped 4; count of bases not matched to a gene: 2. This CDR3 spans 14 amino acids. The CDR3 reads CASSLVGQVTEAFF. The CDR3 region has the DNA TGTGCCAGCAGCTTGGTGGGACAGGTCACTGAAGCTTTCTTT.

The J gene is TRBJ2-2, the V gene TRBV28; D is uncertain. Germline values: CDR1 MDHEN, CDR2 SYDVKM. The CDR3 contains 15 residues. Trimming took 2 bases from V and 2 from J, leaving 9 bases between them. The CDR3 here is CASSLIGGNTGELFF. The CDR3 region has the DNA TGTGCCAGCAGTTTAATAGGCGGTAACACCGGGGAGCTGTTTTTT.

The chain combines TRBV13 with TRBJ2-6; 9 bases map to TRBD2. CDR1 and CDR2 from the germline V gene are PRHDT and FYEKMQ (reference sequence). V was clipped by 4 bases and J by 1 base; unmatched bases: 5. There are 17 residues in the CDR3. The DNA for the CDR3 is TGTGCCAGCAGCTACCTAGCGGGAATATCTGGGGCCAACGTCCTGACTTTC. It yields the protein CASSYLAGISGANVLTF.

Notes on this clone: This specimen includes other DNA sequences encoding the same CDR3. The chain combines TRBV19 with TRBJ2-5; D remains unclear. V gave up 3 bases and J gave up 1 base, with 6 bases separating them. Germline loops: CDR1 LNHDA, CDR2 SQIVND (reference sequence). The length of the CDR3 is 13 residues. The CDR3 here is CASSIWGQETQYF. In nucleotides, the CDR3 is TGTGCCAGTAGTATCTGGGGCCAAGAGACCCAGTACTTC.

The chain is built from TRBV27 and TRBJ2-1; 13 bases fit TRBD2. CDR3 length: 19 residues. The germline V gene encodes CDR1 MNHEY and CDR2 SMNVEV (reference sequence). J gave up 4 bases and V 0 bases, and 9 bases lay outside the gene matches. DNA for the CDR3: TGTGCCAGCAGTTTATCTGTACTAGCGGGAGGGCCGGGGTACAATGAGCAGTTCTTC. Residues: CASSLSVLAGGPGYNEQFF.

CDR3 nucleotides: TGTGCCAGCAGCACCGGAGCGGGGAGCGAGCAGTACTTC. This gives the protein CASSTGAGSEQYF. V and J are TRBV9 and TRBJ2-7; TRBD2 matches at 7 bases. Germline V gives CDR1 SGDLS, CDR2 YYNGEE. The CDR3 is made up of 13 amino acids. The V and J ends lost 4 bases and 6 bases, in that order; junction bases with no gene match: 7.

This rearrangement joins TRBV28 to TRBJ2-7, with 10 bases that match TRBD1. The V gene end was trimmed by 2 bases and the J gene end by 2 bases; junction bases not matched to a gene: 15. Germline V gene data show CDR1 as MDHEN and CDR2 as SYDVKM. This CDR3 contains 19 residues. The chain's CDR3 is CASSLRGTGAHFSTYEQYF. CDR3 bases: TGTGCCAGCAGTTTACGGGGGACAGGGGCTCACTTCTCCACCTACGAGCAGTACTTC.